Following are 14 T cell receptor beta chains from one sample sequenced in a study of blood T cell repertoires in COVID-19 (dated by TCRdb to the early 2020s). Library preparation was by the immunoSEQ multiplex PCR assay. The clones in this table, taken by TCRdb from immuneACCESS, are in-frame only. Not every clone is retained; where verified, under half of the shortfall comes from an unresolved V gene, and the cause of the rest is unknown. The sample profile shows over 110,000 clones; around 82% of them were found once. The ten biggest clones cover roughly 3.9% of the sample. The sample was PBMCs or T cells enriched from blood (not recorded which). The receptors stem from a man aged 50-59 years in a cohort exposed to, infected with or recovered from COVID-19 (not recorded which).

This CDR3 is CASSDFSPLGTVNSPLHF. DNA of the CDR3: TGTGCCAGCAGTGATTTTTCCCCTTTGGGGACAGTGAATTCACCCCTCCACTTT. V and J are TRBV6-1 and TRBJ1-6; TRBD1 agrees at 7 bases. The germline V gene has CDR1 MNHNS and CDR2 SASEGT. CDR3 length equals 18 residues. V was clipped by 3 bases and J by 7 bases; unmatched bases: 15.

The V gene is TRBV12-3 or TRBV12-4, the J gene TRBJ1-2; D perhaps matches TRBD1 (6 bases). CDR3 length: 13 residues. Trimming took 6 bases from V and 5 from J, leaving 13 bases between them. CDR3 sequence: CASSLGGEYGYTF. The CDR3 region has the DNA TGTGCCAGCAGCCTAGGGGGGGAATATGGCTACACCTTC.

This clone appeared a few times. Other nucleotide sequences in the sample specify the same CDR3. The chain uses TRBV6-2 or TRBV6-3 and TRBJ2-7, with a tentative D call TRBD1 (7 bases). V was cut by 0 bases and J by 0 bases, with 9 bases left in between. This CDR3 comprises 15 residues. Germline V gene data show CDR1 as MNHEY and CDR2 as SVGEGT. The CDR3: CASSYSRDSSYEQYF. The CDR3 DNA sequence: TGTGCCAGCAGTTACTCGCGGGACAGCTCCTACGAGCAGTACTTC.

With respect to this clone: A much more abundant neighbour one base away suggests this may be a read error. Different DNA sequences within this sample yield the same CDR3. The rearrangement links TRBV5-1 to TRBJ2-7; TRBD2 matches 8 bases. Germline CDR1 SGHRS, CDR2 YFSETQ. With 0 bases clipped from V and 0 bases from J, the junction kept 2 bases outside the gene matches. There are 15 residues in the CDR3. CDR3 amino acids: CASSLASGSSYEQYF. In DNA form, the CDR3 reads TGCGCCAGCAGCTTGGCAAGCGGGAGCTCCTACGAGCAGTACTTC.

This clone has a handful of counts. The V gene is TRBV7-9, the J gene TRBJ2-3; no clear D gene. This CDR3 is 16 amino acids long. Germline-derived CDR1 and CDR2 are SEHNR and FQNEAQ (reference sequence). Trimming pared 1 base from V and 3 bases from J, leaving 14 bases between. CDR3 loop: CASSLVPGSGTDTQYF. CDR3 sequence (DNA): TGTGCCAGCAGCTTAGTTCCCGGGTCCGGTACAGATACGCAGTATTTT.

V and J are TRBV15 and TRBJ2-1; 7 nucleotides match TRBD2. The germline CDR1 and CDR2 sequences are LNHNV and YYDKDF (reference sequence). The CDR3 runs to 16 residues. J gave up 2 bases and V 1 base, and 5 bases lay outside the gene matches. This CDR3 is CATSRVGGGPYNEQFF. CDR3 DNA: TGTGCCACCAGCAGAGTTGGCGGGGGTCCCTACAATGAGCAGTTCTTC.

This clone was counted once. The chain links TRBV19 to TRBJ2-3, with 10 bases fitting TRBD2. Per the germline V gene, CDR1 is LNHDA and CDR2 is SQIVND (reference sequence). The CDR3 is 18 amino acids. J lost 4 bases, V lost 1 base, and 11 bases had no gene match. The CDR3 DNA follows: TGTGCCAGTAGTATAGTGGCGGCTAGCGGGAGTATCGCAGATACGCAGTATTTT. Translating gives CASSIVAASGSIADTQYF.

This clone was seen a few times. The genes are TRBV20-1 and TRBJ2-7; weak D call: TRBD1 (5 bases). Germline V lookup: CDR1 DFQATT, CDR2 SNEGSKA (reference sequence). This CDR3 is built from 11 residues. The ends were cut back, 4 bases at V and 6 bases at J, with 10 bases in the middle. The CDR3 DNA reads TGCAGTGCTAAAGGTACAGGCGAGCAGTACTTC. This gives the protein CSAKGTGEQYF.

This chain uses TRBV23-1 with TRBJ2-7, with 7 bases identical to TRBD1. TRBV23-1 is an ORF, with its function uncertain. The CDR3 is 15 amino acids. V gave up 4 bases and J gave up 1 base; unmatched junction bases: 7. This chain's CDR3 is CASSRKTGTSYEQYF. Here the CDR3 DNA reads TGCGCCAGCAGTCGGAAGACAGGGACATCCTACGAGCAGTACTTC.

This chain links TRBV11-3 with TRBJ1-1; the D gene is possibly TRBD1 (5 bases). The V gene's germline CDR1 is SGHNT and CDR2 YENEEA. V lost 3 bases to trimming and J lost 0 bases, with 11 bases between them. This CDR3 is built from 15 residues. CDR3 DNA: TGTGCCAGCAGCTTGGCCGGGGGGTTGAACACTGAAGCTTTCTTT. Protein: CASSLAGGLNTEAFF.

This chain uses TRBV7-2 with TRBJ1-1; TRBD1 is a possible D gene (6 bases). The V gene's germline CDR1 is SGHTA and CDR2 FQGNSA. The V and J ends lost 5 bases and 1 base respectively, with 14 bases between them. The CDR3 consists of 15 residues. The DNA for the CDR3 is TGTGCCAGCAGCAGTCTCCGGGACACGAACACTGAAGCTTTCTTT. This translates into CASSSLRDTNTEAFF.

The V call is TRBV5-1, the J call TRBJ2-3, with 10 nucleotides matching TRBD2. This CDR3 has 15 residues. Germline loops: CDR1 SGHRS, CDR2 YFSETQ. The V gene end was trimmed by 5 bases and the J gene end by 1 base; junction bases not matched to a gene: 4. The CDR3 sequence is CASSSGLAGTDTQYF. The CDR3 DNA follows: TGCGCCAGCAGTTCCGGACTAGCGGGCACAGATACGCAGTATTTT. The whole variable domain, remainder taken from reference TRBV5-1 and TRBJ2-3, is KAGVTQTPRYLIKTRGQQVTLSCSPISGHRSVSWYQQTPGQGLQFLFEYFSETQRNKGNFPGRFSGRQFSNSRSEMNVSTLELGDSALYLCASSSGLAGTDTQYFGPGTRLTVL.

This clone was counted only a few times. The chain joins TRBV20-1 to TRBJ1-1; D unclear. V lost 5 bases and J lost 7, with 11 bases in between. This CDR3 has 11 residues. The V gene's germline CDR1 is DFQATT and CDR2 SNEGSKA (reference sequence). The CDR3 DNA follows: TGCAGTGCTCCCGGGTCGGGTGAAGCTTTCTTT. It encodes CSAPGSGEAFF.

CDR3 DNA sequence: TGTGCCAGCAGTTACCTGCAGGGGTCCTACGAGCAGTACTTC. Amino acids: CASSYLQGSYEQYF. This sequence joins TRBV6-5 and TRBJ2-7; possibly TRBD1 for D (6 bases). V was cut by 2 bases and J by 1 base, with 9 bases left in between. The CDR3 is 14 amino acids. Looked up from germline, CDR1 is MNHEY and CDR2 is SVGAGI.